This record concerns one T cell receptor (beta chain) sequence. The target antigen is unknown. The PCR made use of 60 Vbeta and 13 Jbeta primers. TCRdb's copy holds only in-frame clones and misses some; the assay was immunoSEQ multiplex PCR. The repertoire holds approximately 290,000 clones, with roughly 80% as singletons. V lost 5 bases, J lost 4 bases, and 20 bases lay in between. The CDR3 spans 16 residues. Germline CDR1 reads MDHEN; CDR2 reads SYDVKM. These data are taken from a study of cytomegalovirus exposure and HLA in healthy donors. Findings and caveats of the study: Reports indicate that TCR beta sequences accurately predicted the HLA-A and HLA-B alleles of most subjects. Later analysis associated a missense DCLRE1C variant with TCR beta V- and J-gene trimming. In presence/absence analyses, roughly uniform sequencing depth across donors was assumed.

The chain is built from TRBV28 and TRBJ1-1; D call uncertain. Sequencing was done on a sample of PBMCs. The clonotype was recovered from a girl aged 2-9 years in good health and CMV-seronegative. CDR3 sequence reads: CASSNPLDTVSTEAFF. CDR3 DNA: TGTGCCAGCAGTAACCCCCTCGACACAGTTTCCACTGAAGCTTTCTTT.